The 5 T cell receptor beta chains given below trace back to one sample, sequenced in a study of CD8 T cells in ankylosing spondylitis. TCRdb reprocessed the 5' RACE reads with MiXCR, giving one entry per CDR3 protein. The table shows roughly 180,000 distinct CDR3 sequences, with around 10% occurring only once. Sequencing was carried out using blood, either unsorted or a sorted T cell fraction (not recorded which). The receptors come from a male donor with ankylosing spondylitis or in good health (not recorded which).

This clonotype was detected only a few times. The J gene is TRBJ1-1, the V gene TRBV27; no reliable D call. Germline V gene data show CDR1 as MNHEY and CDR2 as SMNVEV (reference sequence). This CDR3 comprises 15 residues. The V gene lost 1 base and the J gene lost 1 base, with 10 bases spanning the gap. CDR3 amino acids: CASSLLARSNTEAFF. For the CDR3, the DNA is TGTGCCAGCAGTTTATTAGCCCGATCGAACACTGAAGCTTTCTTT.

As concerns this clonotype: This may stem from a read error, because a much larger clone lies one nucleotide away. V usage is TRBV7-9 and J usage is TRBJ1-5; 7 bases are a match to TRBD1. Germline V gene sequence: CDR1 SEHNR, CDR2 FQNEAQ (reference sequence). The CDR3 is made up of 13 amino acids. The CDR3 coding sequence is TGTGCCAGCAGTTCAGGGGGGAGTCAGCCCCAGCAGTTT. It codes for CASSSGGSQPQQF.

This clonotype has at least ten counts. This rearrangement joins TRBV6-4 to TRBJ2-3, with 7 nucleotides matching TRBD1. The CDR3 length is 15 residues. Germline V gives CDR1 MRHNA, CDR2 SNTAGT. Losses at the gene ends were 8 bases for V and 7 bases for J; bases not matched to a gene: 15. In nucleotides, the CDR3 is TGTGCCAGCCACCTGAAACAGGGGATGGTAAATACGCAGTATTTT. Translated, it gives CASHLKQGMVNTQYF.

This clonotype was seen many times. The V and J genes are TRBV12-3 or TRBV12-4 and TRBJ1-2; D unresolved. Trimming pared 2 bases from V and 1 base from J, leaving 17 bases between. The CDR3 is 17 amino acids. In DNA form, the CDR3 reads TGTGCCAGCAGTTTACGGGTCCCAGCAGGCTATAACTATGGCTACACCTTC. As protein: CASSLRVPAGYNYGYTF.

This clonotype has a handful of counts. J is TRBJ2-1 and V is TRBV6-5, with D tentatively TRBD2 (6 bases). The V end was cut by 6 bases, the J end by 2 bases, with 14 bases between. From germline, CDR1 is MNHEY and CDR2 SVGAGI. This CDR3 is built from 15 residues. The CDR3 sequence is CASRPAGTPYNEQFF. CDR3 DNA sequence: TGTGCCAGCAGGCCTGCCGGGACTCCCTACAATGAGCAGTTCTTC.